This TCR beta chain was captured by sequencing in a study of graft-versus-host responses after intestinal transplantation. Findings and caveats of the study: Clonal ratios of graft-versus-host to host-versus-graft in allografts were high for patients exhibiting graft-donor T cell macrochimerism.

There are 15 residues in the CDR3. V lost 4 bases and J 0 bases, leaving 14 bases between the germline ends. CDR1 and CDR2 (germline): SGDLS, YYNGEE. Generated by immunoSEQ multiplex PCR, the TCRdb table keeps only in-frame clones and is missing some. In the table there are 21,000 or so clones, approximately 92% of which are singletons. As for this clone: The antigen is unknown.

The TCR originated in a human patient who received an intestinal transplant, so some T cells may come from the graft donor. The chain carries TRBV9 and TRBJ2-7; D may be TRBD2 (5 bases). The sample consisted of PBMCs, taken approximately 250 days after intestinal transplant. The CDR3 coding sequence is TGTGCCAGCAGCTCCAGCGGAAACCCCTCCTACGAGCAGTACTTC. Its translation is CASSSSGNPSYEQYF.